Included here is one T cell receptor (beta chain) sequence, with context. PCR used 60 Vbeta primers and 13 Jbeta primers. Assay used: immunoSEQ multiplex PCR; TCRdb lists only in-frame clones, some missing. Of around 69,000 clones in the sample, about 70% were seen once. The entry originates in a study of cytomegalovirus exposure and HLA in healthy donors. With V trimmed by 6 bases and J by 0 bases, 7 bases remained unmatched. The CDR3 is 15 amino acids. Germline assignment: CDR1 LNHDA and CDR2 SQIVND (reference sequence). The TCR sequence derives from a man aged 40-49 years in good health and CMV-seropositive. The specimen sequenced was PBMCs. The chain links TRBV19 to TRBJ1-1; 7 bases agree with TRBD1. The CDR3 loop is CASRQQGRLNTEAFF. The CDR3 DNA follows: TGTGCCAGTAGGCAACAGGGGAGGCTGAACACTGAAGCTTTCTTT.